This T cell receptor (beta chain) was sequenced for a study of CD8+ T cells in alopecia areata. Whole-study context: At a dose of 5 to 10 mg twice daily, oral tofacitinib was given to treated patients. After 6 to 18 months of tofacitinib, follow-up continued 6 months off drug.

Broader study findings: Numerous clones, expanded in lesions, remained in scalp and blood during tofacitinib.

The sequencing template was cDNA reverse transcribed from extracted RNA. The method was immunoSEQ multiplex PCR; TCRdb's version includes in-frame clones alone and lacks a portion of them. The table has about 200,000 clones, about two fifths seen once. The treatment was: oral pan-JAK inhibitor, 5-10 mg twice daily. To note about this clone: The target antigen is unknown.

The clonotype comes from a human donor with alopecia areata. The sample was CD4+ T cells sorted from blood, taken around week 34, from a patient treated with tofacitinib.

CDR3 in amino acids: CASSSYRGADTQYF. CDR3 in DNA: TGCGCCAGCAGCTCCTACAGGGGGGCAGATACGCAGTATTTT. The J gene is TRBJ2-3, the V gene TRBV5-1, with TRBD1 matching 8 bases. Trimming at V came to 3 bases and at J to 4 bases, leaving 4 bases not matched to a gene. The germline gives CDR1 SGHRS, CDR2 YFSETQ. The CDR3 has 14 amino acids.